The 18 T cell receptor beta chains given below trace back to one sample, sequenced in a study of monozygotic twins with inflammatory bowel disease. Reprocessing the 5' RACE reads, TCRdb reports a single entry for every CDR3 protein and omits DNA. Its listing shows more than 350,000 distinct CDR3 sequences. Material: blood. All receptors come from a human donor with ulcerative colitis or Crohn's disease, or a healthy co-twin of an affected twin (not recorded which).

The V call is TRBV29-1, the J call TRBJ2-7. Per germline, CDR1 SQVTM and CDR2 ANQGSEA. CDR3 size: 13 residues. Here the CDR3 reads CSVLSGRAYEQYF.

The V call is TRBV20-1, the J call TRBJ1-1; TCRdb's D gene call, TRBD1, goes unchecked for lack of DNA. Per germline, CDR1 DFQATT and CDR2 SNEGSKA (reference sequence). The CDR3 is made up of 12 amino acids. CDR3 sequence: CSAMGGKSEAFF.

The CDR3 is CASSLVSGMNEQFF. The chain is built from TRBV7-9 and TRBJ2-1; TCRdb's D call of TRBD2 is untestable without DNA. The CDR3 has 14 residues. Germline V gene lookup returns CDR1 SEHNR and CDR2 FQNEAQ (reference sequence).

The chain is built from TRBV5-1 and TRBJ2-2; TCRdb's D call, TRBD1, is unchecked because there is no DNA. Per germline, CDR1 SGHRS and CDR2 YFSETQ. The CDR3 covers 16 residues. CDR3 amino acids: CASSWGQGGLAGELFF.

The chain uses TRBV9 and TRBJ2-1. The CDR3 is 15 amino acids. The germline gives CDR1 SGDLS, CDR2 YYNGEE. The CDR3 region is CASSGTHEVDNEQFF. The full variable domain, rest sourced from reference TRBV9 and TRBJ2-1, is DSGVTQTPKHLITATGQRVTLRCSPRSGDLSVYWYQQSLDQGLQFLIQYYNGEERAKGNILERFSAQQFPDLHSELNLSSLELGDSALYFCASSGTHEVDNEQFFGPGTRLTVL.

This sequence joins TRBV5-1 and TRBJ2-5; there is no DNA to check the TCRdb D call of TRBD1. This CDR3 contains 15 residues. CDR1 and CDR2 from the germline V gene are SGHRS and YFSETQ. The CDR3 here is CASSLTGTYQETQYF. The full variable domain, rest sourced from reference TRBV5-1 and TRBJ2-5, is KAGVTQTPRYLIKTRGQQVTLSCSPISGHRSVSWYQQTPGQGLQFLFEYFSETQRNKGNFPGRFSGRQFSNSRSEMNVSTLELGDSALYLCASSLTGTYQETQYFGPGTRLLVL.

The rearrangement joins TRBV29-1 to TRBJ2-7; TCRdb names TRBD2, which stays unverified in the absence of DNA. Germline assignment: CDR1 SQVTM and CDR2 ANQGSEA. The CDR3 runs 14 residues. This chain's CDR3 is CSAGGLAGQYEQYF.

The V call is TRBV27, the J call TRBJ2-7. The CDR3 is 12 amino acids. CDR1 is MNHEY and CDR2 is SMNVEV in the germline V gene (reference sequence). This CDR3 reads CASRAATYEQYF.

This chain uses TRBV7-2 with TRBJ2-3; absent DNA, TCRdb's TRBD2 call cannot be checked. This CDR3 region has 20 residues. Germline V lookup: CDR1 SGHTA, CDR2 FQGNSA. This CDR3 is CASSFGVGTSGGAQKDTQYF.

This chain joins TRBV13 and TRBJ2-7; TCRdb gives TRBD2 as the D gene, but with no DNA this cannot be confirmed. The length of the CDR3 is 16 residues. Germline lookup yields CDR1 PRHDT and CDR2 FYEKMQ (reference sequence). CDR3 region: CASSPRGGSGGLEQYF.

The chain couples TRBV28 to TRBJ2-7; TCRdb names TRBD2, which stays unverified in the absence of DNA. CDR3 length: 14 residues. The germline V gene encodes CDR1 MDHEN and CDR2 SYDVKM. CDR3 protein: CASNLAGIGYEQYF.

This chain uses TRBV5-1 with TRBJ2-6; without DNA, the TCRdb call of TRBD2 cannot be checked. In germline, CDR1 is SGHRS, CDR2 YFSETQ. This CDR3 region has 17 residues. The CDR3 is CASSLGDSARRANVLTF.

The chain combines TRBV27 with TRBJ2-1; no DNA is available, so the TRBD2 call from TCRdb remains unchecked. The CDR3 is 13 amino acids. Germline V gene data show CDR1 as MNHEY and CDR2 as SMNVEV (reference sequence). CDR3 in amino acids: CATPRGSYNEQFF.

CDR3 amino acids: CASRGTGVAGYTF. The rearrangement uses TRBV6-5 and TRBJ1-2; checking the TCRdb D call of TRBD1 is not possible without DNA. CDR1 is MNHEY, CDR2 SVGAGI, per germline. The CDR3 runs 13 residues.

The chain has TRBV6-5 and TRBJ2-2; absent DNA, TCRdb's TRBD1 call cannot be checked. The CDR3 is 14 amino acids. Germline CDR1 is MNHEY and CDR2 is SVGAGI. CDR3 protein: CASSYTRVPGELFF.

The chain uses TRBV30 and TRBJ1-2; no DNA is available, so the TRBD1 call from TCRdb remains unchecked. There are 15 residues in the CDR3. CDR1 GTSNPN and CDR2 SVGIG come from the germline V gene (reference sequence). CDR3 loop: CAWSVDWGADYGYTF.

The V call is TRBV20-1, the J call TRBJ2-7; TCRdb outputs TRBD2, but without DNA this stays unchecked. The CDR3 contains 14 residues. CDR1 is DFQATT, CDR2 SNEGSKA, per germline (reference sequence). CDR3 protein: CSARLSGGSYEQYF.

The genes are TRBV7-8 and TRBJ1-6; TCRdb outputs TRBD1, but without DNA this stays unchecked. Germline CDR1 and CDR2: SGHVS and FQNEAQ. This CDR3 region has 16 residues. This CDR3 is CASSLSTTGVNSPLHF.